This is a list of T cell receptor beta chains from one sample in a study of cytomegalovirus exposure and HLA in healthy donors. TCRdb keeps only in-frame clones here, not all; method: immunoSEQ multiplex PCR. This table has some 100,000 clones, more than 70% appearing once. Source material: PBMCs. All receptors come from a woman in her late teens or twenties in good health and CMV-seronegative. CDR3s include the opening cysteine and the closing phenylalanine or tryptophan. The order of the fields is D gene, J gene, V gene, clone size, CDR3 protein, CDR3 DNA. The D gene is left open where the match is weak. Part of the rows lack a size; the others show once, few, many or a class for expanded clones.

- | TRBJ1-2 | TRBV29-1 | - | CSVGTVDSYGYTF | TGCAGCGTTGGGACAGTGGATTCTTATGGCTACACCTTC
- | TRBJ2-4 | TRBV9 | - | CASSRAAGAGVNIQYF | TGTGCCAGCAGCCGTGCCGCGGGGGCGGGGGTAAACATTCAGTACTTC
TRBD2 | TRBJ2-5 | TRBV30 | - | CAWSYGGETQYF | TGTGCCTGGAGTTACGGGGGGGAGACCCAGTACTTC
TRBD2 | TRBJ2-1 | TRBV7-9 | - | CASSLELAGVNEQFF | TGTGCCAGCAGCTTAGAACTAGCGGGAGTGAATGAGCAGTTCTTC
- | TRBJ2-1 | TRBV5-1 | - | CASSLGGFGDEQFF | TGCGCCAGCAGCTTAGGGGGATTCGGCGATGAGCAGTTCTTC
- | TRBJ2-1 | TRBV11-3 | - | CASSLGPQGANEQFF | TGTGCCAGCAGCTTAGGTCCCCAGGGTGCGAATGAGCAGTTCTTC
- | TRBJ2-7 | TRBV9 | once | CASSLRGGQYF | TGTGCCAGCAGCTTAAGGGGTGGTCAGTACTTC
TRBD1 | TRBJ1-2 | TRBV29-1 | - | CSVFYRGDYGYTF | TGCAGCGTGTTCTACAGGGGAGACTATGGCTACACCTTC
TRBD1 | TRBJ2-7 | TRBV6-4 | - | CASSPGTGSYEQYF | TGTGCCAGCAGTCCCGGGACAGGCTCCTACGAGCAGTACTTC
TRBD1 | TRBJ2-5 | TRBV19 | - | CASSARDRPLQETQYF | TGTGCCAGTAGTGCCCGGGACAGGCCTCTCCAAGAGACCCAGTACTTC
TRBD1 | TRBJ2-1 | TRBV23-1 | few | CASSQSNRGLYNEQFF | TGCGCCAGCAGTCAATCGAACAGGGGATTATACAATGAGCAGTTCTTC
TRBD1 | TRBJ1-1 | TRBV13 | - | CASSVDRERAFF | TGTGCCAGCAGCGTGGACAGGGAGAGAGCTTTCTTT
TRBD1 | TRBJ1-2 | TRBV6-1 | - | CASRPGTGDGYTF | TGTGCCAGCAGGCCCGGGACAGGGGATGGCTACACCTTC
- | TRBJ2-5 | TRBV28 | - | CASSLGGEETQYF | TGTGCCAGCAGTTTAGGAGGAGAAGAGACCCAGTACTTC
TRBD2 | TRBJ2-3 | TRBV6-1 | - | CASSAIGPRGGSDTQYF | TGTGCCAGCAGTGCAATTGGCCCCCGGGGGGGCTCAGATACGCAGTATTTT
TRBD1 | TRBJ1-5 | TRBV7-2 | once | CASSANRGNQPQHF | TGTGCCAGCAGCGCGAACAGGGGAAATCAGCCCCAGCATTTT
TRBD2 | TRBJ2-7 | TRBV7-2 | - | CASSLELAGGGEQYF | TGTGCCAGCAGCTTAGAACTAGCGGGAGGGGGGGAGCAGTACTTC
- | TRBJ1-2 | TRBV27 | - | CASSLGGNYGYTF | TGTGCCAGCAGTTTAGGAGGGAACTATGGCTACACCTTC
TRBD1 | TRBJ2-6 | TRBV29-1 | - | CSVGGQGGPRNVLTF | TGCAGCGTGGGGGGACAGGGGGGCCCAAGGAACGTCCTGACTTTC
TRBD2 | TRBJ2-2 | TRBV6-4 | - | CASSPGGSTGELFF | TGTGCCAGCAGCCCGGGGGGTTCGACCGGGGAGCTGTTTTTT
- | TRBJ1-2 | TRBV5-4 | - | CASSLGQGNPYGYTF | TGTGCCAGCAGCTTAGGGCAGGGCAACCCTTATGGCTACACCTTC
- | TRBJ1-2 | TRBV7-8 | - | CASSWTAHYGYTF | TGTGCCAGCAGTTGGACAGCCCACTATGGCTACACCTTC
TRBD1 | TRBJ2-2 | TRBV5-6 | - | CASSLETDRGTGELFF | TGTGCCAGCAGCTTGGAGACCGACAGGGGTACCGGGGAGCTGTTTTTT
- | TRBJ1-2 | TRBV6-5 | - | CASSDRNYGYTF | TGTGCCAGCAGTGACAGGAACTATGGCTACACCTTC
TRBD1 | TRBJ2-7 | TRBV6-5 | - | CASSPWTGTYEQYF | TGTGCCAGCAGTCCGTGGACAGGAACCTACGAGCAGTACTTC
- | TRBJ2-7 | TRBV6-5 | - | CASSGRNYEQYF | TGTGCCAGCTCGGGGAGAAACTACGAGCAGTACTTC
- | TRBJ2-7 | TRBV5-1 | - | CASSLVGQGFDEQYF | TGCGCCAGCAGCTTGGTTGGCCAGGGGTTCGACGAGCAGTACTTC
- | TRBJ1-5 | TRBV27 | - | CASSFWGGWPQHF | TGTGCCAGCAGTTTTTGGGGGGGCTGGCCCCAGCATTTT
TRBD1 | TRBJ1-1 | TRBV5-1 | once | CASMQQGDTEAFF | TGCGCCAGCATGCAACAGGGGGACACTGAAGCTTTCTTT
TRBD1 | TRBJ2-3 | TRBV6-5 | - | CASRDRALRDTQYF | TGTGCCAGCAGGGACAGGGCCCTCAGGGATACGCAGTATTTT
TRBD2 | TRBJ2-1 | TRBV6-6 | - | CASSLRTSGVNEQFF | TGTGCCAGCAGTCTCCGGACTAGCGGGGTAAATGAGCAGTTCTTC
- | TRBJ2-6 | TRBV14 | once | CASSPVAGLTVSGANVLTF | TGTGCCAGCAGCCCCGTGGCAGGGCTTACTGTCTCTGGGGCCAACGTCCTGACTTTC
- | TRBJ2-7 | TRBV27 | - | CASRDPDSWYEQYF | TGTGCCAGCAGGGATCCGGACAGTTGGTACGAGCAGTACTTC
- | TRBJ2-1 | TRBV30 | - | CAWSVGQWNEQFF | TGTGCCTGGAGTGTTGGACAATGGAATGAGCAGTTCTTC
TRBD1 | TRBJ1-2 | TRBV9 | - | CASSDSTGGRGYTF | TGTGCCAGCAGCGATTCGACAGGGGGCCGGGGCTACACCTTC
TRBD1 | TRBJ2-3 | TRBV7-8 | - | CASGQGYTDTQYF | TGTGCCAGCGGACAGGGATACACAGATACGCAGTATTTT
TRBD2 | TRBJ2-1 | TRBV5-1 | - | CASSYYGTSGGAGEQFF | TGCGCCAGCAGCTACTACGGGACTAGCGGGGGGGCCGGTGAGCAGTTCTTC
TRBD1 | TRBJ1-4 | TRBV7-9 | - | CASSSTGGDEKLFF | TGTGCCAGCAGCTCGACAGGGGGCGATGAAAAACTGTTTTTT
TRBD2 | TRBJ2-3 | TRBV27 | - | CASSPSDGRGADTQYF | TGTGCCAGCAGCCCCTCCGATGGGAGGGGCGCAGATACGCAGTATTTT
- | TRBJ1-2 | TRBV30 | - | CAWSQGSGDGYTF | TGTGCCTGGAGTCAGGGGTCTGGGGATGGCTACACCTTC
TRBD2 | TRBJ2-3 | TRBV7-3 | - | CASSPRLLAGGGDTQYF | TGTGCCAGCAGCCCGAGACTTTTAGCGGGAGGTGGAGATACGCAGTATTTT
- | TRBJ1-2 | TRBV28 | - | CASSYRDATYGYTF | TGTGCCAGCAGTTACAGAGACGCGACCTATGGCTACACCTTC